The clone carrying this TCR beta chain was picked up many times. Its antigen is still unknown. Constant-segment primers served in 5'RACE that generated TCR alpha and TCR beta cDNA libraries bearing sample barcodes and UMIs. TCRdb reprocessed the 5' RACE reads via MiXCR and lists one record per CDR3 protein. The sample consists of under 250,000 distinct CDR3 sequences, 15% to 19% of them appearing once. The data originate from a study of T-cell memory formation after mild COVID-19. The study, taken as a whole, reports: CD4+ contracting clones lay mainly in CM and EM, CD8+ ones in EMRA. Some clones that responded turned up in pre-infection memory, which suggests that cross-reactive memory joined in. Balance between CD4 and CD8 was seen in clones contracting day 15 to 85, and a CD4+ lean was seen in later expanders.

This CDR3 has 16 amino acids. J was trimmed by 4 bases and V by 4 bases; bases with no gene match: 8. CDR1 and CDR2 from the germline V gene are LGHDT and YNNKEL (reference sequence). The chain has TRBV3-1 and TRBJ1-4, with 8 bases lining up with TRBD1. Sequencing was done on a sample of PBMCs or a T cell subset sorted from them (not recorded which). The TCR sequence derives from an adult woman who had mild COVID-19 (a few samples of this study predate the infection). Cell type and time point are not known. In DNA form, the CDR3 reads TGTGCCAGCAGCCTCAAGGGGACAGGAGATAATGAAAAACTGTTTTTT. Translated, it gives CASSLKGTGDNEKLFF.